What follows are 10 T cell receptor beta chains derived from one specimen sequenced in a study of preoperative IRX-2 immunotherapy in early breast cancer. Data came from immunoSEQ multiplex PCR; TCRdb stores just in-frame clones and leaves some out. The repertoire holds approximately 38,000 clones, with approximately 85% as singletons. Treatment defined: preoperative locoregional IRX-2 cytokine immunotherapy. Sequenced here: lymph node tissue, sampled after IRX-2 immunotherapy. The receptor set was obtained from a human donor with breast cancer.

The chain combines TRBV18 with TRBJ1-1; unclear D gene. The CDR3 totals 15 residues. V was shortened by 1 base and J by 2 bases, with 11 bases between the two germline ends. Germline assignment: CDR1 KGHSH and CDR2 LQKENI. The CDR3 bases are TGTGCCAGCTCACCACGGGAGGGCGATAACACTGAAGCTTTCTTT. This codes for CASSPREGDNTEAFF. The whole variable domain, filled in from reference TRBV18 and TRBJ1-1, reads NAGVMQNPRHLVRRRGQEARLRCSPMKGHSHVYWYRQLPEEGLKFMVYLQKENIIDESGMPKERFSAEFPKEGPSILRIQQVVRGDSAAYFCASSPREGDNTEAFFGQGTRLTVV.

This chain links TRBV25-1 with TRBJ2-1, with TRBD1 as a possible D gene (6 bases). CDR3 length equals 15 residues. Between the trimmed V and J ends, which lost 4 bases and 4 bases, there was a span of 14 bases. The germline gives CDR1 MGHDK, CDR2 SYGVNS. Here the CDR3 reads CASSGLSGQYNEQFF. For the CDR3, the DNA is TGTGCCAGCAGTGGTCTGTCTGGACAGTACAATGAGCAGTTCTTC.

The chain combines TRBV7-1 with TRBJ2-5; 11 bases fit TRBD2. TRBV7-1 is sorted into the ORF group, with uncertain function. The CDR3 has 15 residues. J gave up 5 bases and V 3 bases, and 5 bases lay outside the gene matches. CDR3 residues: CASSSNSGGAETQYF. The CDR3 region has the DNA TGTGCCAGCAGCTCCAATAGCGGGGGGGCGGAGACCCAGTACTTC.

This clone was observed a single time. This chain connects TRBV5-1 to TRBJ1-3, with TRBD1 identical over 7 bases. CDR1 and CDR2 from the germline V gene are SGHRS and YFSETQ. The CDR3 is 15 residues long. V lost 4 bases, J lost 3 bases, and 7 bases stayed unmatched. The CDR3 DNA is TGCGCCAGCAGCCTGGGGACAGAGCTTGGAAACACCATATATTTT. This codes for CASSLGTELGNTIYF.

The chain employs TRBV11-3 and TRBJ2-5; 9 bases align to TRBD1. This CDR3 contains 15 residues. Trimming removed 5 bases from V and 2 bases from J; junction bases left unmatched: 6. The V gene's germline CDR1 is SGHNT and CDR2 YENEEA. CDR3 sequence (DNA): TGTGCCAGCAGCCAGTTTGACAGGGGGCAAGAGACCCAGTACTTC. Amino acid sequence: CASSQFDRGQETQYF.

The rearrangement links TRBV29-1 to TRBJ1-1, with D perhaps matching TRBD1 (5 bases). CDR3 size: 12 residues. Trimming removed 7 bases from V and 5 bases from J, with 14 bases in between. Germline CDR1 SQVTM, CDR2 ANQGSEA. The CDR3 coding sequence is TGCAGCGGGAGGCAGGGCGAGACTGAAGCTTTCTTT. Translating gives CSGRQGETEAFF.

The chain combines TRBV11-3 with TRBJ1-5, with 10 nucleotides matching TRBD1. CDR3 size: 17 residues. Losses at the gene ends were 1 base for V and 3 bases for J; bases not matched to a gene: 6. Germline assignment: CDR1 SGHNT and CDR2 YENEEA. CDR3 region: CASSLGGQGMVNQPQHF. DNA for the CDR3: TGTGCCAGCAGCTTAGGGGGACAGGGGATGGTCAATCAGCCCCAGCATTTT.

J is TRBJ1-1 and V is TRBV19, with D perhaps TRBD1 (5 bases). The CDR3 spans 13 residues. V gave up 0 bases and J gave up 6 bases, with 8 bases separating them. The germline V gene encodes CDR1 LNHDA and CDR2 SQIVND (reference sequence). The CDR3 coding sequence is TGTGCCAGTAGTATAGATCTCAGGGCTGAAGCTTTCTTT. It specifies CASSIDLRAEAFF.

The chain is built from TRBV11-3 and TRBJ2-3, with D perhaps matching TRBD2 (7 bases). The CDR3 covers 18 residues. The germline gives CDR1 SGHNT, CDR2 YENEEA. Trimming left V 3 bases short and J 3 bases short, with 22 bases between. The CDR3 DNA sequence: TGTGCCAGCAGCTTCCCGAGGGGGGGGGACATACTGACAGATACGCAGTATTTT. Translating it yields CASSFPRGGDILTDTQYF.

The CDR3 bases are TGTGCCAGCAGTTCCTACGAACAGGGTTCCGAGCAGTACTTC. It codes for CASSSYEQGSEQYF. The V gene is TRBV28, the J gene TRBJ2-7; D is possibly TRBD1 (6 bases). Germline CDR1 is MDHEN and CDR2 is SYDVKM. The CDR3 runs to 14 residues. The V end lost 4 bases, the J end lost 6 bases, and 16 bases lay between the germline ends.